This TCR beta chain was found in a study of cytomegalovirus exposure and HLA in healthy donors (dated by TCRdb to about 2017). Turning to the overall study: According to an earlier analysis of a few hundred of the donors, 150 million to 200 million T cells yielded 100 million or so unique TCR beta sequences and approximately 280 Gb of sequence data. In the later analysis, no new phenotypic data were used to find candidate immune exposures; instead, reliance was placed on TCR beta sequences and their occurrence across donors. To decide whether each TCR beta V gene segment behaved as functional or pseudogenic, an earlier analysis of 587 of the donors relied on high-throughput TCR beta sequencing. The study combined high-throughput TCR immunosequencing, statistical association of individual TCRs with disease status, and machine learning to predict cytomegalovirus infection status. Among some 400 genotyped donors of the cohort, an average of about 240,000 unique TCR beta nucleotide sequences were sequenced per donor, roughly a sixth of them non-productive. The study aimed to test whether signatures of past pathogen exposure could be identified by cataloging public T cell receptors. Alongside the repertoire data, information on donor age, sex, ethnicity and CMV serostatus was compiled. Because of strong linkage in the cohort, five DR-DQ haplotypes were treated as single units for association and clustering. Of the 350 to 450 genotyped donors, 81% were placed in the genetic ancestry cluster associated with self-reported Caucasian donors. Both class I and class II loci were covered by HLA typing, at four-digit resolution. Typing coverage differed by locus: A, B, C, DRB1 and DQB1 were typed in roughly 629-640 donors, DQA1 in 522, DPA1 in nearly 610, and DPB1 in 450 to 480. In a later genetic analysis, genome-wide SNP genotypes for about three fifths of the 666 donors were used, and that subset was treated as a discovery cohort. Roughly 310 gigabases of sequencing data and approximately 85 million unique TCR sequences were included in an early release covering about 620 HLA-typed donors. A later analysis re-analyzed previously published TCR beta repertoires from approximately 670 donors and added high-resolution HLA genotyping to study TCR occurrence patterns. All discovery cohort repertoires had been generated on a single sequencing platform. A separate validation cohort of about 110 different subjects was used in addition to the roughly 700-subject first cohort. The study used immunosequencing to profile the T cell repertoires of 666 subjects and linked those repertoires to cytomegalovirus serostatus.

Regarding this clone: Its antigen target is currently unknown. No base-level quality is on record; no much larger clone is a single base apart.

The library was generated by the immunoSEQ multiplex PCR assay. A mixture of 60 forward primers for TCR Vbeta segments and 13 reverse primers for TCR Jbeta segments was used in the multiplex PCR. Amplification of the CDR3 region of rearranged TCR beta genes was performed with a multiplex PCR assay on genomic DNA. Amplified TCR beta libraries were sequenced as 87-base-pair reads on the Illumina HiSeq System. In the original analysis: Across the 670 or so repertoires, a later analysis counted about 81 million unique TCR beta chains, some 11 million of which were shared by at least two donors. A nearest-neighbor algorithm error-corrected the raw reads and collapsed the reads into unique sequences, merging closely related sequences to remove PCR and sequencing errors. Alignment of CDR3 sequences to IMGT reference sequences was used to assign V, D and J gene segments. For a sequence to be retained, at least a six-nucleotide match to both a V gene segment and a J gene segment was required. A rearrangement counted as productive if the CDR3 had no stop codons and remained in frame with V and J, and every other rearrangement counted as non-productive. Following IMGT convention, CDR3 was defined as the stretch from the second conserved V-encoded cysteine up to the conserved J-encoded phenylalanine. Sequences without an unambiguous match to a single V gene segment were excluded from the earlier analysis of a few hundred of the donors. In an earlier analysis of 450 to 700 of the donors, V segments were called functional above 56.7% productive rearrangements and were called segregating when the between-donor standard deviation exceeded 5%. A statistical classification framework was developed to diagnose cytomegalovirus status using the catalog of TCR beta chain sequences. V and J gene assignment, in a later analysis, came from comparing TCR nucleotide sequences with IMGT/GENE-DB human TR gene sequences. Using the TCRdist pipeline, a later analysis assigned CDR3 sequences along with most-parsimonious VDJ recombination scenarios. In a later analysis, each TCR beta chain was defined by its CDR3 amino acid sequence together with its V-gene family, and reads lacking a unique V-gene family were excluded. As a way to deal with suspected cross-contamination and a sequencing artifact, a later analysis dropped roughly 600 nucleotide sequences that were highly shared and had low generation probability. In a later analysis, a clonal expansion index was calculated for each public chain from normalized within-repertoire ranks of inferred template counts. In a later analysis, generation probabilities were computed using a VDJ recombination model fitted to out-of-frame rearrangements, and the results were checked against IGoR. A later analysis scored TCR-TCR, TCR-HLA and TCR-CMV co-occurrence with hypergeometric tests, applying a repertoire-size bias correction to TCR pairs. To estimate false discovery rates, a later analysis permuted the HLA or CMV assignments 20 times. In a later analysis, co-occurring TCRs were grouped using DBSCAN, with TCRdist sequence similarity added in when clustering inside HLA-allele-positive subsets. For co-occurrence clustering, repertoires with fewer than 30,000 or more than 120,000 public chains were excluded, along with about five repertoires with anomalous nucleotide sharing. The table was pulled from immuneACCESS by TCRdb, which kept in-frame rearrangements only. Such tables lose some clones; where checked, under half of the loss comes from unresolved V genes, and the rest has no known cause. The V and J calls and clone size are taken from that table; D and trimming were inferred from the DNA. The sample table holds about 170,000 clones, of which 80% to 90% were seen once. Clones ranked in the top ten supply roughly 0.69% of the sample.

V loses 2 bases, J loses 4 bases, and the germline ends lie 11 bases apart. The CDR3 measures 14 amino acids from cysteine to phenylalanine. The only DNA kept is the CDR3, 42 bases in frame from the first base. Based on the germline V gene (reference sequence), the CDR1 and CDR2 sequences are LNHDA and SQIVND. What the work shows at the level of the full study, not this receptor alone: Most TCR sequences were seen in very few donors, while some public TCRs were found in many individuals. Specific HLA alleles were associated with 15,000 to 20,000 TCR beta sequences at a false discovery rate of 0.05 in a later analysis. Some IMGT-functional V segments, including TRBV6-2 and TRBV6-3, could not be told apart with the 87-base-pair reads, so those segments were excluded. According to a later analysis, parvovirus B19, influenza, CMV and Epstein-Barr virus appeared linked to several top co-occurrence clusters. Assigning TCR associations to individual alleles was difficult when HLA alleles, especially DR and DQ, strongly co-occurred. About 17 rarely observed V segments, including chromosome 9 orphons, were excluded from the earlier analysis of approximately 500 of the donors because counts were too low. This cohort had only TCR beta chains sequenced, and the lack of alpha or paired-chain data limited which features could be detected. A later analysis found that TCR association rates varied across HLA loci, with DRB1 alleles showing the most associated TCRs and HLA-C alleles the fewest. In the study, 164 TCR beta chains were listed as associated with cytomegalovirus. Sequencing depth was assumed to be roughly uniform across donors in the presence/absence analyses, though that assumption may not hold. In a later analysis, most CMV-associated TCR beta chains were found to appear HLA-restricted, with HLA associations seemingly driven largely by CMV exposure. Compared with equally common non-associated chains, HLA-associated TCR beta chains in a later analysis were more clonally expanded and had lower generation probabilities. Correlated functional status among segregating V segments might reflect linkage disequilibrium, but an unknown experimental factor could not be ruled out. A later genetic analysis associated a missense DCLRE1C variant with V-gene and J-gene trimming of TCR beta chains, and an independent cohort replicated the association. Three of the identified cytomegalovirus-associated TCR beta chains were confirmed in vitro to be specific for cytomegalovirus antigens. A further reported finding was that TCR beta sequences accurately predicted the HLA-A and HLA-B alleles for most subjects in the first cohort. The only immune exposure information available for the cohort was CMV serostatus. In an earlier analysis of more than 500 of the donors, most TCR beta V segments appeared in productive rearrangements about 87% or about 30% of the time, broadly matching IMGT annotations. A cluster of highly shared sequence variants was judged likely to represent a technical artifact of the sequencing pipeline. The classifier was reported to diagnose cytomegalovirus status with high specificity and sensitivity in both the original and validation cohorts. The authors suggested that the approach could potentially be extended to other disease states and immunological phenotypes. In a later genetic analysis, fewer N-insertions in productive TCRs were reported among donors in an Asian-associated ancestry cluster than the 666-donor mean. Because HLA typing was unavailable for some donors at each locus, only the typed subset was used in association tests.

The cohort comprised approximately 700 healthy bone marrow donors. All cohort members were sampled while nominally healthy, although unrecorded immune exposures were likely present. The donor tested CMV seronegative, placing the donor among the 350 to 400 seronegative members of the cohort. Every donor gave a peripheral blood sample, and the peripheral blood mononuclear cells from that sample were used for TCR beta sequencing. The Qiagen DNeasy Blood Extraction Kit was used to extract genomic DNA from the blood cell samples. Sequenced: PBMCs. The chain employs TRBV19 and TRBJ1-1, with the identity of the D gene unclear. The sequence was obtained from a woman younger than 30 in good health and CMV-seronegative. CDR3 reads: CASSITQESTEAFF. The base sequence is TGTGCCAGTAGTATAACTCAGGAAAGCACTGAAGCTTTCTTT.